In its sample, the clone carrying this TCR beta chain was seen a few times. The entry originates in a study of PD-L1 blockade in urothelial cancer. About the study: Males with bladder-origin urothelial cancer constituted about nine tenths of the roughly 29 patients. Anywhere from 0 to 3 prior chemotherapy regimens had been received by patients.

Time point of the sample: peripheral blood 6 weeks after treatment start. Each patient supplied 1 to 8 pretreatment and on-treatment samples. Germline V gene sequence: CDR1 MDHEN, CDR2 SYDVKM. CDR3 length equals 13 residues. Germline trimming cut 11 bases from V and 6 bases from J; bases unmatched to any gene: 8. Generated by immunoSEQ multiplex PCR, the TCRdb table keeps only in-frame clones and is missing some. The sample consists of about 48,000 clones, roughly 80% of them appearing once. The chain has TRBV28 and TRBJ1-5, with 9 bases matching TRBD1. This material consisted of PBMCs, taken around atezolizumab (anti-PD-L1) treatment. The source of this sequence is a man between 65 and 85 years old with urothelial cancer. The CDR3 loop is CASRTGEVQPQHF. The CDR3 region has the DNA TGTGCCTCTCGGACAGGGGAGGTTCAGCCCCAGCATTTT.